One sample yielded the 25 T cell receptor beta chains listed below, sequenced in a study of T cells in tumors after PD-1 blockade. Sequencing used immunoSEQ multiplex PCR; TCRdb keeps in-frame clones, though not all of them. This sample has 45,000 to 60,000 clones, with roughly 84% found just once. The sample was PBMCs, taken before anti-PD-1 therapy. The source of these receptors is a human donor with advanced basal cell or squamous cell carcinoma (not recorded which).

CDR3: CASSYGTSGIYEQYF. CDR3 sequence (DNA): TGCGCCAGCAGCTACGGGACTAGCGGGATCTACGAGCAGTACTTC. The chain recombines TRBV5-1 with TRBJ2-7, with TRBD2 identical over 13 bases. The CDR3 sequence is 15 residues long. The germline gives CDR1 SGHRS, CDR2 YFSETQ. V trimming: 3 bases; J trimming: 3 bases; junction bases outside the gene matches: 3.

The gene calls are TRBV10-3 and TRBJ2-2; maybe TRBD1 (6 bases). Germline V lookup: CDR1 ENHRY, CDR2 SYGVKD. CDR3 length equals 14 residues. Trimming cost V 7 bases and J 6 bases, with 15 bases left between them. The CDR3 sequence is CAITNQGLSGELFF. In DNA, the CDR3 is TGTGCCATCACGAACCAGGGGTTATCCGGGGAGCTGTTTTTT.

This chain links TRBV5-1 with TRBJ2-7, with 8 nucleotides matching TRBD1. V shed 4 bases, J shed 7 bases, and the junction held 10 bases outside the gene matches. The CDR3 loop spans 14 amino acids. Germline V lookup: CDR1 SGHRS, CDR2 YFSETQ. The CDR3 region is CASSEDRALREQYF. For the CDR3, the DNA is TGCGCCAGCAGCGAGGACAGGGCCCTGAGGGAGCAGTACTTC.

The chain couples TRBV3-1 (or the pseudogene TRBV3-2) to TRBJ2-7; D tentatively fits TRBD1 or TRBD2 (5 bases each). V was clipped by 2 bases and J by 5 bases, with 13 bases between them. This CDR3 comprises 14 residues. Germline CDR1 LGHDT, CDR2 YNNKEL (reference sequence). CDR3 region: CASSQPGRWNEQYF. The DNA for the CDR3 is TGTGCCAGCAGCCAACCGGGACGGTGGAACGAGCAGTACTTC.

CDR3 bases: TGTGCCAGCCCGTGTGCGGATGAAGCTTTCTTT. This gives the protein CASPCADEAFF. The V call is TRBV27, the J call TRBJ1-1; D gene ambiguous. Germline CDR1 reads MNHEY; CDR2 reads SMNVEV (reference sequence). CDR3 length: 11 residues. V was clipped by 8 bases and J by 7 bases, with 11 bases between them.

Worth noting for this clone: At the DNA level, this CDR3 is encoded by other sequences in the same sample as well. This chain joins TRBV3-1 (or the pseudogene TRBV3-2) and TRBJ2-3; D uncertain. CDR1 LGHDT and CDR2 YNNKEL come from the germline V gene (reference sequence). V lost 3 bases to trimming and J lost 4 bases, with 2 bases between them. This CDR3 comprises 11 residues. The CDR3 reads CASSQADTQYF. The DNA of the CDR3 is TGTGCCAGCAGCCAGGCAGATACGCAGTATTTT.

This chain connects TRBV3-1 (or the pseudogene TRBV3-2) to TRBJ1-1; D is undetermined. The CDR3 has 15 residues. The V and J ends lost 4 bases and 4 bases respectively, with 16 bases between them. Germline CDR1 LGHDT, CDR2 YNNKEL (reference sequence). In DNA, the CDR3 is TGTGCCAGCAGCCCTAGGCGCGGCGGGGTCACTGAAGCTTTCTTT. This gives the protein CASSPRRGGVTEAFF.

The rearrangement joins TRBV11-3 to TRBJ2-1; maybe TRBD2 (6 bases). The V end was cut by 5 bases, the J end by 5 bases, with 16 bases between. The CDR3 runs 15 residues. CDR1 SGHNT and CDR2 YENEEA come from the germline V gene. In DNA form, the CDR3 reads TGTGCCAGCAGCCGTGCGGCGGGGAATCACAATGAGCAGTTCTTC. Protein: CASSRAAGNHNEQFF.

The chain links TRBV19 to TRBJ2-7; TRBD2 matches at 9 bases. Germline CDR1 reads LNHDA; CDR2 reads SQIVND (reference sequence). Trimming at V came to 1 base and at J to 7 bases, leaving 8 bases not matched to a gene. This CDR3 has 15 amino acids. Here the CDR3 reads CASSIAGTSTGEQYF. For the CDR3, the DNA is TGTGCCAGTAGTATAGCCGGGACTAGCACGGGTGAGCAGTACTTC.

The chain uses TRBV7-9 and TRBJ2-7; 7 nucleotides line up with TRBD1. This CDR3 is 15 amino acids long. The V and J ends lost 5 bases and 4 bases, in that order; junction bases with no gene match: 11. Germline CDR1 and CDR2: SEHNR and FQNEAQ (reference sequence). This CDR3 is CASSLGDRVVYEQYF. The CDR3 DNA is TGTGCCAGCAGCCTTGGAGACAGGGTAGTTTACGAGCAGTACTTC.

This clone appeared a few times. The chain recombines TRBV21-1 with TRBJ2-5; the D call in the table, TRBD2, was not verified against the DNA. TRBV21-1 is a recognized pseudogene. The CDR3 runs 15 residues. CDR3 in DNA: TGTGCCAGCAGCAAAGCGCGGCAGATACAAGAGACCCAGTACTTC. It specifies CASSKARQIQETQYF.

The rearrangement uses TRBV28 and TRBJ2-7; 12 positions agree with TRBD2. Unmatched junction bases numbered 2, after V lost 2 bases and J lost 0 bases. The CDR3 consists of 16 residues. CDR1 is MDHEN, CDR2 SYDVKM, per germline. In DNA, the CDR3 is TGTGCCAGCAGTTTAGGACTAGCGGGGCGCTCCTACGAGCAGTACTTC. Encoded protein: CASSLGLAGRSYEQYF.

The chain combines TRBV9 with TRBJ1-2; 10 nucleotides agree with TRBD1. CDR3 length: 14 amino acids. CDR1 and CDR2 from the germline V gene are SGDLS and YYNGEE. V lost 0 bases, J lost 8 bases, and 4 bases stayed unmatched. Here the CDR3 reads CASSVGQGAIGYTF. In DNA, the CDR3 is TGTGCCAGCAGCGTAGGACAGGGGGCAATAGGCTACACCTTC.

The chain recombines TRBV5-6 with TRBJ1-1; D remains ambiguous. This CDR3 is built from 14 residues. V was clipped by 0 bases and J by 0 bases, with 6 bases between them. CDR1 is SGHDT and CDR2 is YYEEEE in the germline V gene. As DNA, the CDR3 is TGTGCCAGCAGCTTGGAGGAGCTGAACACTGAAGCTTTCTTT. Its translation: CASSLEELNTEAFF.

CDR3 sequence (DNA): TGTGCCAGCAGTCCCAGCCCAGTGGGGGGCAATCAGCCCCAGCATTTT. Translation: CASSPSPVGGNQPQHF. V usage is TRBV28 and J usage is TRBJ1-5; weak D call: TRBD1 (5 bases). Looked up from germline, CDR1 is MDHEN and CDR2 is SYDVKM. The CDR3 has 16 amino acids. V dropped 5 bases and J dropped 2 bases, with 16 bases sitting between them.

The genes are TRBV5-1 and TRBJ2-3; 9 bases are a match to TRBD2. There are 16 residues in the CDR3. CDR1 is SGHRS and CDR2 is YFSETQ in the germline V gene. After removal of 7 bases from V and 2 bases from J, the junction contained 11 bases not matched to a gene. The CDR3 reads CASGFIAGDLTDTQYF. CDR3 nucleotides: TGCGCCAGCGGATTTATAGCGGGGGATCTCACAGATACGCAGTATTTT.

The chain joins TRBV20-1 to TRBJ2-1, with D possibly being TRBD1 (6 bases). In germline, CDR1 is DFQATT, CDR2 SNEGSKA (reference sequence). V lost 6 bases to trimming and J lost 9 bases, with 9 bases between them. CDR3 size: 10 residues. CDR3 protein: CSAVGGEQFF. For the CDR3, the DNA is TGCAGTGCCGTAGGGGGTGAGCAGTTCTTC.

V gene TRBV5-6 combines with J gene TRBJ2-1; the match to TRBD2 covers 7 bases. Unmatched junction bases numbered 10, after V lost 0 bases and J lost 10 bases. The length of the CDR3 is 15 residues. Germline CDR1 SGHDT, CDR2 YYEEEE. The CDR3 region is CASSLVGRAPQEQFF. The CDR3 nucleotides read TGTGCCAGCAGCTTGGTTGGGAGGGCGCCCCAAGAGCAGTTCTTC.

In its sample, this clone was seen once. Germline is not matched at one junction end, which may reflect a read error. The chain joins TRBV5-4 to TRBJ2-6, with TRBD2 identical over 9 bases. Germline V gene data show CDR1 as SGHNT and CDR2 as YYREEE (reference sequence). The CDR3 is 15 amino acids. CDR3 loop: CASSLGGRGANVLTF. The CDR3 nucleotides are TGTGCCAGCAGCTTGGGCGGGAGGGGGGCGAACGTCCTGACTTTC.

This chain uses TRBV7-6 with TRBJ2-3; unclear D gene. Germline CDR1 is SGHVS and CDR2 is FNYEAQ. Trimming shortened V by 7 bases and J by 2 bases, and 4 bases separated the two germline ends. This CDR3 region has 11 residues. CDR3 DNA: TGTGCCAGCAAGAACACAGATACGCAGTATTTT. Its protein is CASKNTDTQYF.

The V call is TRBV29-1, the J call TRBJ2-5; 8 nucleotides line up with TRBD1. The V gene end was trimmed by 4 bases and the J gene end by 5 bases; junction bases not matched to a gene: 9. Germline values: CDR1 SQVTM, CDR2 ANQGSEA. The CDR3 is 14 residues long. This CDR3 is CSVVDDRGRETQYF. DNA for the CDR3: TGCAGCGTTGTAGACGACAGGGGACGTGAGACCCAGTACTTC.

The chain couples TRBV5-1 to TRBJ1-4; weak D call: TRBD1 (6 bases). The CDR3 is made up of 14 amino acids. V was trimmed by 3 bases and J by 3 bases, leaving 9 bases between them. Germline V lookup: CDR1 SGHRS, CDR2 YFSETQ. In DNA form, the CDR3 reads TGCGCCAGCAGCTCAGGGGAGCCTAATGAAAAACTGTTTTTT. This sequence encodes CASSSGEPNEKLFF. The full variable domain, its missing parts supplied by reference TRBV5-1 and TRBJ1-4, is KAGVTQTPRYLIKTRGQQVTLSCSPISGHRSVSWYQQTPGQGLQFLFEYFSETQRNKGNFPGRFSGRQFSNSRSEMNVSTLELGDSALYLCASSSGEPNEKLFFGSGTQLSVL.

This rearrangement joins TRBV5-1 to TRBJ1-3, with 8 bases identical to TRBD1. The CDR3 loop spans 15 amino acids. The ends lost 4 bases at V and 0 bases at J; junction bases unmatched: 3. Germline CDR1 reads SGHRS; CDR2 reads YFSETQ. The CDR3 bases are TGCGCCAGCAGCCCTACAGGGGGCTCTGGAAACACCATATATTTT. As protein: CASSPTGGSGNTIYF.

The chain is built from TRBV2 and TRBJ2-3; D not resolved. The CDR3 sequence is 11 residues long. Germline CDR1 reads SNHLY; CDR2 reads FYNNEI. Trimming pared 6 bases from V and 3 bases from J, leaving 4 bases between. The CDR3 region has the DNA TGTGCCAGCAGGCGGACAGATACGCAGTATTTT. Translation gives CASRRTDTQYF.

For the CDR3, the DNA is TGTGCCAGCAGCTTTCCCCGGGAGGGGACAGGGAGCACAGATACGCAGTATTTT. It yields the protein CASSFPREGTGSTDTQYF. The chain joins TRBV7-9 to TRBJ2-3, with D perhaps TRBD1 (9 bases). V was shortened by 3 bases and J by 0 bases, with 19 bases between the two germline ends. Germline-derived CDR1 and CDR2 are SEHNR and FQNEAQ (reference sequence). The CDR3 is made up of 18 amino acids.